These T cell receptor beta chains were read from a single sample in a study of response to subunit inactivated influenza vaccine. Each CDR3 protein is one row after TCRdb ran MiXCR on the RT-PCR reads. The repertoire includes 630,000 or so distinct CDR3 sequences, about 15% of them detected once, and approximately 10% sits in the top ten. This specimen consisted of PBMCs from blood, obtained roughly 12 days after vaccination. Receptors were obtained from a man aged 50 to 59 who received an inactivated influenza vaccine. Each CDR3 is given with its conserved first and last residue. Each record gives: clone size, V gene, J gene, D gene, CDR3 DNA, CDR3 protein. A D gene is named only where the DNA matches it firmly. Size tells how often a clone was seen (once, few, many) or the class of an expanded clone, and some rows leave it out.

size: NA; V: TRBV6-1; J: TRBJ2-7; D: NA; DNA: TGTGCCAGCAGTGAAAAGGGTACCTACGAGCAGTACTTC; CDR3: CASSEKGTYEQYF
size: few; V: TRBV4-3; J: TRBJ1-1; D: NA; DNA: TGCGCCAGCAGCCAAGAACCCGGGCCATCAGAAGCTTTCTTT; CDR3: CASSQEPGPSEAFF
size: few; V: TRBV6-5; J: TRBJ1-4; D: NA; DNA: TGTGCCAGCAGTTACACCCCAGGACCTAATGAAAAACTGTTTTTT; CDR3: CASSYTPGPNEKLFF
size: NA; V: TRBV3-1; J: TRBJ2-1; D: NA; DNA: TGTGCCAGCAGCCAAGCCAGCGGGCGCTCCTACAATGAGCAGTTCTTC; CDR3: CASSQASGRSYNEQFF
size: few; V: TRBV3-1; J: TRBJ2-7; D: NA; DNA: TGTGCCAGCAGCCGATCCGGGGAATACTACGAGCAGTACTTC; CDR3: CASSRSGEYYEQYF
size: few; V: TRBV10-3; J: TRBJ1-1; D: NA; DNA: TGTGCCATCAGTGAGTCCGATGGCGACACTGAAGCTTTCTTT; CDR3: CAISESDGDTEAFF
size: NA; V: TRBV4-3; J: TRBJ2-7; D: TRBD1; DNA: TGCGCCAGCAGTCACAGGGGGCCGGGGGACGAGCAGTACTTC; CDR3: CASSHRGPGDEQYF
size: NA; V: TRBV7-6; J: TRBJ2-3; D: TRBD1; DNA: TGTGCCAGCAGCTTCCGGACAGGGTTCACAGATACGCAGTATTTT; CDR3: CASSFRTGFTDTQYF
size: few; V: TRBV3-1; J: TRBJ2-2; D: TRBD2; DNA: TGTGCCAGCAGCCCCACCGGGACTAGCGGAAGGAACACCGGGGAGCTGTTTTTT; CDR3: CASSPTGTSGRNTGELFF
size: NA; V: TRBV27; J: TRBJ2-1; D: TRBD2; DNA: TGTGCCAGCACCACTTTGTATGGGACTAGCACCAATGAGCAGTTCTTC; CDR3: CASTTLYGTSTNEQFF
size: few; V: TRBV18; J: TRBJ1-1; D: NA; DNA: TGTGCCAGCTTCGCAGGGATGAACACTGAAGCTTTCTTT; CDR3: CASFAGMNTEAFF
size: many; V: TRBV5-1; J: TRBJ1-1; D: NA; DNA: TGCGCCAGCAGCTCCTACGGAGAAGCTTTCTTT; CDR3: CASSSYGEAFF
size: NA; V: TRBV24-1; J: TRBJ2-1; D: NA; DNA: TGTGCCACCAGTAACAAGGTGGGAGTGGGTTCCTACAATGAGCAGTTCTTC; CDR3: CATSNKVGVGSYNEQFF
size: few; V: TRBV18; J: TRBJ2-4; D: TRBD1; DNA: TGTGCCAGCTCACAAAAACCGGACAGGGCGGGGCAGTACTTC; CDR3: CASSQKPDRAGQYF
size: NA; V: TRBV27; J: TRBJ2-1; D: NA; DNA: TGTGCCAGCAGTTTGGAGCGTAACAATGAGCAGTTCTTC; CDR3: CASSLERNNEQFF
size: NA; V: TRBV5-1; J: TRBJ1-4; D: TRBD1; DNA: TGCGCCAGCAGCTGGGGACAGACAACTAATGAAAAACTGTTTTTT; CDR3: CASSWGQTTNEKLFF
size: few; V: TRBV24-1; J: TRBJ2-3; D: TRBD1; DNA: TGTGCCACCAGTGATCAAGGACAGGGTATCGCAGGCACAGATACGCAGTATTTT; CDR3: CATSDQGQGIAGTDTQYF
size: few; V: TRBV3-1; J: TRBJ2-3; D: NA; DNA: TGTGCCAGCAGCCAAGATAGTGGGGGTGATACGCAGTATTTT; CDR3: CASSQDSGGDTQYF
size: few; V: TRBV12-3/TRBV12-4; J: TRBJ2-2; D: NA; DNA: TGTGCCAGCAGTTGGGGGCCAGGGAAGGACACCGGGGAGCTGTTTTTT; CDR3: CASSWGPGKDTGELFF
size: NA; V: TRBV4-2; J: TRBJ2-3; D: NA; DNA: TGTGCCAGCAGCCTTTCAGGGGGGACCGGCACAGATACGCAGTATTTT; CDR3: CASSLSGGTGTDTQYF
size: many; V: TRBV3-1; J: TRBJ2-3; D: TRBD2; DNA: TGTGCCAGCAGCCAACTTAGCGGGGAGTACACAGATACGCAGTATTTT; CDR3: CASSQLSGEYTDTQYF
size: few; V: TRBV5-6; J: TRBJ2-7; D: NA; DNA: TGTGCCAGCAGCTCGTCGAGGGGGAACAAATACGAGCAGTACTTC; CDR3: CASSSSRGNKYEQYF
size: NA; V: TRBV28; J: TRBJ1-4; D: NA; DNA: TGTGCCAGCAGTTTAGTTGGGACCACCTTATCGGGTGAAAAACTGTTTTTT; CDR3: CASSLVGTTLSGEKLFF
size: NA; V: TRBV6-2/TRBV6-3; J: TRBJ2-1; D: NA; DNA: TGTGCCAGCGGACCTTGGCTGGCGGGACGGGAGCAGTTCTTC; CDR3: CASGPWLAGREQFF
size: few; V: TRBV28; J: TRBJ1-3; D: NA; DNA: TGTGCCAGCAGTGGACACCCCAGCGGGAACACCATATATTTT; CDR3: CASSGHPSGNTIYF
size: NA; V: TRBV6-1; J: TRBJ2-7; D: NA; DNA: TGTGCCAGCAGGGGAACGGCCAGGTCCTACGAGCAGTACTTC; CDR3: CASRGTARSYEQYF
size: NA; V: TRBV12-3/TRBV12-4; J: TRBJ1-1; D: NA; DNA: TGTGCCAGCAGTTTTTTTAGCCCGAACACTGAAGCTTTCTTT; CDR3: CASSFFSPNTEAFF
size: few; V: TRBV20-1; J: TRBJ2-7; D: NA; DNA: TGCAGTGCTAGGCGAGGGTGGGGCTACGAGCAGTACTTC; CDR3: CSARRGWGYEQYF
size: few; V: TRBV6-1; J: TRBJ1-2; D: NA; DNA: TGTGCCAGCACTCTGGGTGGGTCTAACTATGGCTACACCTTC; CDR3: CASTLGGSNYGYTF
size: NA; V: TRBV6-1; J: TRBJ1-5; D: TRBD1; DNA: TGTGCCAGCAGTGAAGGGACAGGGGGGCAGCCCCAGCATTTT; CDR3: CASSEGTGGQPQHF
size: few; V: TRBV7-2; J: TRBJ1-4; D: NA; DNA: TGTGCCAGCAGCTTAGGGCGGGGTAGAGCTAATGAAAAACTGTTTTTT; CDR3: CASSLGRGRANEKLFF
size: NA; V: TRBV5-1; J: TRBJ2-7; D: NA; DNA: TGCGCCAGCAGCTTAACCGGGACGGGGACCTACGAGCAGTACTTC; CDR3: CASSLTGTGTYEQYF
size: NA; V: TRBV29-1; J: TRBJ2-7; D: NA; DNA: TGCAGCGTTGTCGGGGAGACCTACGAGCAGTACTTC; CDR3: CSVVGETYEQYF
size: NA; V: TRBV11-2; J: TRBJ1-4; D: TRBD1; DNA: TGTGCCAGCAGCTCCCTTCTAGGGGGCTTTAATGAAAAACTGTTTTTT; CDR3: CASSSLLGGFNEKLFF
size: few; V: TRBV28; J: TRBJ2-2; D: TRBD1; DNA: TGTGCCAGCAGTTTGACAGGGGGCAGCACCGGGGAGCTGTTTTTT; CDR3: CASSLTGGSTGELFF
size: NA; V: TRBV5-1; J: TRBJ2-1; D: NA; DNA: TGCGCCAGCAGCTTGACGGGCAGGGATGAGAATGAGCAGTTCTTC; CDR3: CASSLTGRDENEQFF
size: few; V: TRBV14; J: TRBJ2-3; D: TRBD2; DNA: TGTGCCAGCAGCCAACCAAGACTAAATAGCGGGAGGTTCACAGATACGCAGTATTTT; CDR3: CASSQPRLNSGRFTDTQYF
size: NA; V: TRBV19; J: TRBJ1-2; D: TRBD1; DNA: TGTGCCAGTAAAACGACAGGGGCGTCGGGGAACTATGGCTACACCTTC; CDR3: CASKTTGASGNYGYTF
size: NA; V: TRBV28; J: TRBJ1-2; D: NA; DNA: TGTGCCAGCACCGCAGGTGTGGGCTATGGCTACACCTTC; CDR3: CASTAGVGYGYTF
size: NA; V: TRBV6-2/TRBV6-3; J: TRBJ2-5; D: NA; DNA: TGTGCCAGCAGTCGACCGGGCTGGCTGGAGACCCAGTACTTC; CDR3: CASSRPGWLETQYF